The present T cell receptor (beta chain) was sequenced within a study of blood T cell repertoires in COVID-19. The CDR3 loop spans 15 amino acids. The V gene's germline CDR1 is LNHDA and CDR2 SQIVND (reference sequence). V lost 3 bases and J lost 5, with 16 bases in between. As processed by the authors: Amplification of reference gene primers provided the estimated nucleated cell counts. Sequencing was performed with immunoSEQ multiplex PCR; in TCRdb, only in-frame clones are kept and a portion is missing. The V and J calls and the clone size are those of that table, but D and trimming were determined from the DNA. There are tens of thousands of clones in the sample; under 90% occur only once, and roughly 10% lies in the top ten.

This clonotype was sampled from a man aged 65-85 years with active or convalescent COVID-19. This sequence joins TRBV19 and TRBJ1-1; D may be TRBD1 (6 bases). The specimen was peripheral blood. The CDR3 DNA is TGTGCCAGTAGTATTTCAGGGGAGGGGAGGACTGAAGCTTTCTTT. Amino acids: CASSISGEGRTEAFF.